The clone carrying this T cell receptor (beta chain) appeared many times. Per the germline V gene, CDR1 is LNHDA and CDR2 is SQIVND (reference sequence). Trimming shortened V by 0 bases and J by 4 bases, and 7 bases separated the two germline ends. This CDR3 region has 13 residues. This record belongs to a study of blood T cell repertoires in COVID-19. The participants were between roughly 18 and 89 years old and came from some 23 US areas. Cohort allocation depended upon clinical history that participants reported. In the original processing: It was from reference gene primer amplification that nucleated cell counts were estimated. Method: immunoSEQ multiplex PCR; TCRdb's copy keeps in-frame clones and lacks some. V, J and clone size are taken as reported in that table, and D and trimming were inferred from the DNA itself. Among about 350,000 clones, 87% were seen once, and the ten largest hold over 0.8%.

The V and J genes are TRBV19 and TRBJ2-7, with TRBD1 as a possible D gene (5 bases). This clonotype was obtained from a woman aged 25 to 39 who had recovered from COVID-19. The sequencing input was PBMCs or T cells enriched from blood (not recorded which). CDR3 sequence: CASSIERGYEQYF. CDR3 in DNA: TGTGCCAGTAGTATAGAAAGGGGTTACGAGCAGTACTTC.